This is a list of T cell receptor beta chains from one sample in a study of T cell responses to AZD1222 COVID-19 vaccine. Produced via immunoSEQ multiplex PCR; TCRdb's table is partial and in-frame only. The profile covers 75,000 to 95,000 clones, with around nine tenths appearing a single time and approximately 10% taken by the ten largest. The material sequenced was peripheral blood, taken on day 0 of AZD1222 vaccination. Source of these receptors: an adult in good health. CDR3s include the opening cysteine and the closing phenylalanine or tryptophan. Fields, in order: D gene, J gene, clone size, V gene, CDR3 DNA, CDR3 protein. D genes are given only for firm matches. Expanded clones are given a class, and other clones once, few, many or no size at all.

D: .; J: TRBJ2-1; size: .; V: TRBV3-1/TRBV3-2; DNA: TGTGCCAGCAGCCGACAGAGCTCCTACAATGAGCAGTTCTTC; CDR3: CASSRQSSYNEQFF
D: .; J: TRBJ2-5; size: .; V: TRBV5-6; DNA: TGTGCCAGCAGCTTGGGTCCATTAGGAGAGACCCAGTACTTC; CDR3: CASSLGPLGETQYF
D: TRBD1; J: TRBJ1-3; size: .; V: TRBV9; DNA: TGTGCCAGCAGCGTAGGTGGCCAGGGGGAATACATTGGAAACACCATATATTTT; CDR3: CASSVGGQGEYIGNTIYF
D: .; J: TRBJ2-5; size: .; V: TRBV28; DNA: TGTGCCAGCAGTTACCTGACCCAGACCCGAGAGACCCAGTACTTC; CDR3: CASSYLTQTRETQYF
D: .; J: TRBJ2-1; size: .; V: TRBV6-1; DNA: TGTGCCAGCAGTGAAGCGGGGGCTTGGGCCAATGAGCAGTTCTTC; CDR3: CASSEAGAWANEQFF
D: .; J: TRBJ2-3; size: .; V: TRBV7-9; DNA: TGTGCCAGCAGCTTAGTTCAGGGGACCACAGATACGCAGTATTTT; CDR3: CASSLVQGTTDTQYF
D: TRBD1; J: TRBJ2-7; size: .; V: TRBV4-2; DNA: TGTGCCAGCAGCCAAGATCCGACAGGGACCTACGAGCAGTACTTC; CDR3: CASSQDPTGTYEQYF
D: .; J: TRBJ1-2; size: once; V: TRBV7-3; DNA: TGTGCCAGCAGCTTTTCGGGGACGGGACACGTATTCTTC; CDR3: CASSFSGTGHVFF
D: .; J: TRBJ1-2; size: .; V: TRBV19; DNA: TGTGCCAGTAGTATAGGGGGGAATGGCTACACCTTC; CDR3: CASSIGGNGYTF
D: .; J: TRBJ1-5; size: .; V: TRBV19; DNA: TGTGCCAGTAGTAACACGGGGCAGCAGAATCAGCCCCAGCATTTT; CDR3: CASSNTGQQNQPQHF
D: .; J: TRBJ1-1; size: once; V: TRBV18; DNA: TGTGCCAGCTCACCCCCCCGGGGGGGTATTGGGAGAAACACTGAAGCTTTCTTT; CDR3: CASSPPRGGIGRNTEAFF
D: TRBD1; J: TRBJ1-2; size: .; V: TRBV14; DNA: TGTGCCAGCAGCACGGGACAGGGTTGGAGCTATGGCTACACCTTC; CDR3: CASSTGQGWSYGYTF
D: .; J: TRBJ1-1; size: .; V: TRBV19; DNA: TGTGCCAGTAGCTCCGGGGGCAGGGGAAGAACTGAAGCTTTCTTT; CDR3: CASSSGGRGRTEAFF
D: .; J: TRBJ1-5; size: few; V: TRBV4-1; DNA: TGCGCCAGCAGCCAATTTGATTGGACAAATCAGCCCCAGCATTTT; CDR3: CASSQFDWTNQPQHF
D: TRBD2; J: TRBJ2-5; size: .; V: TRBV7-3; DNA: TGTGCCAGCAGCTTGGCCGGACTAGCTCAAGAGACCCAGTACTTC; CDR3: CASSLAGLAQETQYF
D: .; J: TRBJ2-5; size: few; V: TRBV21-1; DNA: TGTGCCAGCAGCAAAGGTGGCAATTACCAAGAGACCCAGTACTTC; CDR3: CASSKGGNYQETQYF
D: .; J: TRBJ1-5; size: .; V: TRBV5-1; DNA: TGCGCCAGCAGCGAGGGCTTCAATCAGCCCCAGCATTTT; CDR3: CASSEGFNQPQHF
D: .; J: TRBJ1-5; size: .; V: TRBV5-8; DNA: TGTGCCAGCAGCCCCAGGGCTGGAAATAGCAATCAGCCCCAGCATTTT; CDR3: CASSPRAGNSNQPQHF
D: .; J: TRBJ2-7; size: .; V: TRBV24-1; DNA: TGTGCCACCATCGAACCGGGTATGGCTTACGAGCAGTACTTC; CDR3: CATIEPGMAYEQYF
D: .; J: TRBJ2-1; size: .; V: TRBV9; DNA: TGTGCCAGCAGCGTAGTAGGAGGACGCGATGAGCAGTTCTTC; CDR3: CASSVVGGRDEQFF
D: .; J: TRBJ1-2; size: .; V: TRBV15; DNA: TGTGCCACCAGCAGAGAAGTCGTCGGCGGCGCGGGCGGCTACACCTTC; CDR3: CATSREVVGGAGGYTF
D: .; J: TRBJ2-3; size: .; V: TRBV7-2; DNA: TGTGCCAGCAGACTGGGCGGGGATGGCACAGATACGCAGTATTTT; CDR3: CASRLGGDGTDTQYF
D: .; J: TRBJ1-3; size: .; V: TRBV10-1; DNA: TGCGCCAGCAGTGCAGTAGACTCTGGAAACACCATATATTTT; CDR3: CASSAVDSGNTIYF
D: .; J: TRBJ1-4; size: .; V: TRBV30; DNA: TGTGCCTGGAGTGTTCGGGCCGGAGGTGAAAAACTGTTTTTT; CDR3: CAWSVRAGGEKLFF
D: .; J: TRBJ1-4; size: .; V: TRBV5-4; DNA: TGTGCCAGCAGCTTAGGGGGGCAGGGGAATGAAAAACTGTTTTTT; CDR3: CASSLGGQGNEKLFF
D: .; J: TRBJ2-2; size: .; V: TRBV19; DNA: TGTGCCAGTCGTGGTTTCACCGGGGAGCTGTTTTTT; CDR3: CASRGFTGELFF
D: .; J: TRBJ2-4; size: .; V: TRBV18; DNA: TGTGCCAGCTCACCCGAGGGAAACATTCAGTACTTC; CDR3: CASSPEGNIQYF
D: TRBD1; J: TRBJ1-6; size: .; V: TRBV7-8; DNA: TGTGCCAGCAGCCGGACAGGCATCAATTCACCCCTCCACTTT; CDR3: CASSRTGINSPLHF
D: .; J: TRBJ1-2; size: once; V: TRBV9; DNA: TGTGCCAGCAGCGTCGCGGGGGTCGCGAGAGGCTACACCTTC; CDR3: CASSVAGVARGYTF
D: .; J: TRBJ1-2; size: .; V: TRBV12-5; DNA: TGTGCTAGTGGTTTGGTGGGTGCAGGGGCTGGCTACACCTTC; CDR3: CASGLVGAGAGYTF
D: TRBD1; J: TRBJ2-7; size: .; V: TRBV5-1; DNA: TGCGCCAGCAGTCCGGGCGTGGCAGGGGGTACCTACGAGCAGTACTTC; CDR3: CASSPGVAGGTYEQYF
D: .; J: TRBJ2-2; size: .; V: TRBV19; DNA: TGTGCCAGTACCCCGGGGCACCTCGGGGGGGAGCTGTTTTTT; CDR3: CASTPGHLGGELFF
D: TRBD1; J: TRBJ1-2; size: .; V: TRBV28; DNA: TGTGCCAGCAGCTCCAGGGGGAAGGGCGGCTACACCTTC; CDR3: CASSSRGKGGYTF
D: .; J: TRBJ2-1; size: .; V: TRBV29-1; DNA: TGCAGCACGAAGTGGGGTGAGCAGTTCTTC; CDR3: CSTKWGEQFF
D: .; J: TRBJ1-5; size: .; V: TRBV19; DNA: TGTGCCAGTAGTCAAACTGACGAGAGCAATCAGCCCCAGCATTTT; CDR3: CASSQTDESNQPQHF
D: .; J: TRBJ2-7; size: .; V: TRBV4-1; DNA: TGCGCCAGCAGCCAAGATTGGGCGGGCATAGTCGACGAGCAGTACTTC; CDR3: CASSQDWAGIVDEQYF
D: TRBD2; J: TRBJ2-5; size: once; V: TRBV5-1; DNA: TGCGCCAGCAGCTTGGCCGGGGGGGCGACAATTGGGGAGACCCAGTACTTC; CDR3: CASSLAGGATIGETQYF
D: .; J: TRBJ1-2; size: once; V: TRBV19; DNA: TGTGCCAGTAGTATTCCCAGGAGTAACTATGGCTACACCTTC; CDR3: CASSIPRSNYGYTF
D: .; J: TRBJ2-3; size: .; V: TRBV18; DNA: TGTGCCAGCCACAGCAGGGCTCGAACAGATACGCAGTATTTT; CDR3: CASHSRARTDTQYF
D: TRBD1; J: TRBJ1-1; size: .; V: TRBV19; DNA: TGTGCCAGTAGTAACCGGGACAGGGTCTCTGAAGCTTTCTTT; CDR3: CASSNRDRVSEAFF
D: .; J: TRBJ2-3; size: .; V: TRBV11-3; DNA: TGTGCCAGCAGCTTAGGTGTCAGTAGCACAGATACGCAGTATTTT; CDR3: CASSLGVSSTDTQYF
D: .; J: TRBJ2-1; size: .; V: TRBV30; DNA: TGTGCCTGGTCCAAGAACAATGAGCAGTTCTTC; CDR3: CAWSKNNEQFF
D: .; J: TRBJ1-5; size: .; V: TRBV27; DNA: TGTGCCAGCAGTCCAGTGGCCTATCAGCCCCAGCATTTT; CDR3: CASSPVAYQPQHF
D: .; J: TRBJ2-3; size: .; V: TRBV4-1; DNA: TGCGCCAGCAGCCAAGGCTTCCGGGCCGGGACTCGCACAGATACGCAGTATTTT; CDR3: CASSQGFRAGTRTDTQYF
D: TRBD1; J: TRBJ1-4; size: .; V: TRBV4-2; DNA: TGTGCCAGCAGCCAACGGGACAGGGGCCCGGACGAAAAACTGTTTTTT; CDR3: CASSQRDRGPDEKLFF
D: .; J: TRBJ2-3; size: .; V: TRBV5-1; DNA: TGCGCCAGCAGCTTGGGTTCACCCACAGATACGCAGTATTTT; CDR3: CASSLGSPTDTQYF
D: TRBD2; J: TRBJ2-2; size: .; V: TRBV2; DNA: TGTGCCACCAAGGCGGGGGTGAACACCGGGGAGCTGTTTTTT; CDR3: CATKAGVNTGELFF
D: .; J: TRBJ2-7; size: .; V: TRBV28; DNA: TGTGCCAGCAGTTCAAGTAACTACGAGCAGTACTTC; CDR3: CASSSSNYEQYF
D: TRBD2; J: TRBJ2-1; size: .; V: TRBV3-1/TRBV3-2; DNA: TGTGCCAGCAGCCAAGAACGTACTAGCGGGAGTGATGAGCAGTTCTTC; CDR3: CASSQERTSGSDEQFF
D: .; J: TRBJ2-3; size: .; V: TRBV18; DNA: TGTGCCAGCTCACCAGGGGCTAGCACAGATACGCAGTATTTT; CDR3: CASSPGASTDTQYF
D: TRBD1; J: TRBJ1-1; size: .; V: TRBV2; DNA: TGTGCCAGCAGTGAATTGGGACAGGGGACTGAAGCTTTCTTT; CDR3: CASSELGQGTEAFF
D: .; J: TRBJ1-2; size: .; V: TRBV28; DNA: TGTGCCAGCACTATGGGGCCCCAGGGCTACACCTTC; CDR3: CASTMGPQGYTF
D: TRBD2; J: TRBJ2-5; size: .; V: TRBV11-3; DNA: TGTGCCAGCAGCACGGGGGGGCAATCGGGAGGAGAGACCCAGTACTTC; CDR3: CASSTGGQSGGETQYF
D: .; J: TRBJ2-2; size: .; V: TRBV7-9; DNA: TGTGCCAGCAGGGAGAGGGAGTTCGGGGAGCTGTTTTTT; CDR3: CASREREFGELFF
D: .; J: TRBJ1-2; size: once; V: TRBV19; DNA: TGTGCCAGTAGCCTCTGGGGTGCTGGCTACACCTTC; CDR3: CASSLWGAGYTF